This T cell receptor beta chain is drawn from a study of CD8 T cells in Susac syndrome. Study at large: Treatment at blood withdrawal was none, corticosteroids, or intravenous immunoglobulin alone in Susac syndrome patients. Study outcomes and limitations: The CD4+ T cell repertoires, which came from Susac syndrome patients, showed no sign of clonal expansion.

Germline lookup yields CDR1 DFQATT and CDR2 SNEGSKA (reference sequence). V was clipped by 1 base and J by 4 bases; unmatched bases: 7. This CDR3 contains 15 residues. cDNA came from approximately 0.5 to 1 ug RNA primed by random hexamers. A multiplex approach, immunoSEQ multiplex PCR, amplified TCR beta CDR3 across 54 Vbeta and 13 Jbeta. MiXCR, applied by TCRdb to the immunoSEQ multiplex PCR reads, yields one record per CDR3 protein. The repertoire holds under 200,000 distinct CDR3 sequences, with 75% to 95% as singletons. Regarding this clonotype: Antigen specificity is unknown.

TEMRA cells were enriched by FACS, and CD4+ and CD8+ T cells were negatively isolated. The receptor was derived from a human donor with Susac syndrome. The material sequenced was CD4+ T cells from PBMCs. This chain uses TRBV20-1 with TRBJ2-5, with 9 bases fitting TRBD2. The CDR3 reads CSARVLAGVPETQYF. The DNA of the CDR3 is TGCAGTGCTAGAGTCTTAGCGGGAGTACCAGAGACCCAGTACTTC.